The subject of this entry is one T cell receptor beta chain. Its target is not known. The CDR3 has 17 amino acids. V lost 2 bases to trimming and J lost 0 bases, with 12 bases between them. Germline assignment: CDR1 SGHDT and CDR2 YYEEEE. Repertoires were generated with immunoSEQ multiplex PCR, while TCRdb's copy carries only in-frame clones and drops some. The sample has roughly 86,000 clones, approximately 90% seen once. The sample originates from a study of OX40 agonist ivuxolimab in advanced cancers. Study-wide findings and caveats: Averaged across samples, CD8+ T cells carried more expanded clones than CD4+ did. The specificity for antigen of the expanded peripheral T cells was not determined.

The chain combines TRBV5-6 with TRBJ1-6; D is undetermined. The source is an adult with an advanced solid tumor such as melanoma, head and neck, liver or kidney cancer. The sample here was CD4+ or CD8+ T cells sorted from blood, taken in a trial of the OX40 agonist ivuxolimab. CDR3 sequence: CASSFSESSSYNSPLHF. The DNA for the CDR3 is TGTGCCAGCAGCTTCTCGGAATCAAGCTCCTATAATTCACCCCTCCACTTT.